The sequence of this TCR beta chain was determined in a study of T cells in Graves' hyperthyroidism and ophthalmopathy. About the research overall: The authors collected peripheral blood at initial diagnosis, before any treatment. Notes on the study in general: Most clonotypes expanded in thyroid above 0.001 were likewise present in blood.

As regards this clonotype: Its antigen is not identified.

What was amplified from RNA transcripts were TCR beta CDR3 regions. In the first-round RT-PCR of the TCR CDR3, the HTBI primer set was used. TCRdb used MiXCR to reprocess the multiplex PCR reads, holding one entry per CDR3 protein. The sample lists 360,000 or so distinct CDR3 sequences, over 12% seen once, with about 21% in the top ten. The sequence was obtained from a woman aged 55-69 years with Graves' ophthalmopathy. Sequenced input: blood.

In nucleotides, the CDR3 is TGTGCCAGCAGCCTGGGGACAGGGGCCAACGAGCAGTACTTC. Its translation is CASSLGTGANEQYF. The gene calls are TRBV3-1 and TRBJ2-6; 10 bases are shared with TRBD1. The J call may be in error: the DNA end matches TRBJ2-7 better. CDR3 length equals 14 residues. CDR1 LGHDT and CDR2 YNNKEL come from the germline V gene (reference sequence).